The sequence of this TCR beta chain was determined in a study of T cells in Graves' hyperthyroidism and ophthalmopathy. Study at large: Blood from the periphery was taken at initial diagnosis, before any treatment.

The sample holds many counts of this clonotype. The antigen remains undetermined. A much larger clone differs from this one at a single base, so this may be a read error. Amplification of TCR beta CDR3 regions used RNA as the template. The HTBI primer set served for first-round RT-PCR of the TCR CDR3. TCRdb independently ran MiXCR on the multiplex PCR reads; one entry per CDR3 protein. The sample contains about 360,000 distinct CDR3 sequences, 15% to 20% of which appear only once. Germline CDR1 and CDR2: SGHAT and FQNNGV. CDR3 length: 14 amino acids. Study-wide findings and caveats: Most clonotypes expanded in the thyroid (above 0.001) were also present in blood.

For Graves' hyperthyroidism to be stable, ophthalmopathy could not progress within 18 months. Out of 10 ml of fresh peripheral blood came the PBMCs. The clonotype comes from a young woman with Graves' hyperthyroidism. Material: blood. The V and J genes are TRBV11-2 and TRBJ2-4, with 10 positions matching TRBD1. The CDR3 bases are TGTGCCAGCAGCTCGCGACAGGGGGCAAACATTAAGTACTTC. This encodes CASSSRQGANIKYF.